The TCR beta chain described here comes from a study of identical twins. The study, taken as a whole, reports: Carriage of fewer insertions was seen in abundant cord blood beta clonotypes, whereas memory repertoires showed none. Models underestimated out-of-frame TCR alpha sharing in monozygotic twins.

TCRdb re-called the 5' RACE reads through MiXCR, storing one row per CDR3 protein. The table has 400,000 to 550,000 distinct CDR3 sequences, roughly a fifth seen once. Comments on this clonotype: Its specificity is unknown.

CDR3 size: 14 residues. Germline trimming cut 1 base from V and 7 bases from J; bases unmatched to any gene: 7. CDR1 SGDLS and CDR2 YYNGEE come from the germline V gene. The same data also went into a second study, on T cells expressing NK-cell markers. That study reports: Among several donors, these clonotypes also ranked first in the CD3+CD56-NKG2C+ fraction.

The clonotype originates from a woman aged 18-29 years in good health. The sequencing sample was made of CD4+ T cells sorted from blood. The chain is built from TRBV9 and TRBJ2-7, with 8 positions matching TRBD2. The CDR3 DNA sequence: TGTGCCAGCAGCGTAACAGCGGGAGTAGGTGAGCAGTACTTC. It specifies CASSVTAGVGEQYF.